This TCR beta chain was obtained from a study of blood T cell repertoires in COVID-19. Study overall: Nucleic acid was either cDNA or gDNA, and it came from T cells, B-cell-depleted T cells, or PBMCs.

Original processing methods: How many nucleated cells were present was estimated from reference gene primer amplification. Method: immunoSEQ multiplex PCR; TCRdb's copy keeps in-frame clones and lacks some. V, J and clone size were drawn from that table, and D and trimming were deduced from the DNA. The table has about 130,000 clones, roughly 83% seen once. During active infection, Seattle patients enrolled and were then monitored through disease. CDR3 size: 14 residues. Trimming took off 2 bases at V and 7 bases at J, with 12 bases between the two ends. The germline CDR1 and CDR2 sequences are KGHSH and LQKENI.

This clonotype was obtained from a woman in her sixties or seventies with COVID-19, enrolled during active disease. The chain links TRBV18 to TRBJ1-5; D is unclear. Source material: peripheral blood. Here the CDR3 DNA reads TGTGCCAGCTCACCATTTGAGACGGGGCAGCCCCAGCATTTT. It codes for CASSPFETGQPQHF.